This T cell receptor beta chain is from a study of cytomegalovirus exposure and HLA in healthy donors. Worth noting for this clone: The antigen is unknown.

Germline V CDR1 and CDR2: SGHTA, FQGNSA. The CDR3 length is 16 residues. V was clipped by 1 base and J by 4 bases; unmatched bases: 2. General observations from the study: Several of the most significant clusters appeared linked to common viral pathogens, based on a later analysis.

In the PCR, 60 Vbeta and 13 Jbeta primers were used. Methods used by the authors: Counted up in a later analysis, unique TCR beta chains came to some 75 million, with around 10 million shared. Measured with immunoSEQ multiplex PCR; TCRdb has only the in-frame clones, and not every one. Clonal size and the V and J genes are those of that table, whereas D and trimming came from the DNA. This sample has 150,000 to 200,000 clones, with roughly 83% found just once. The rearrangement joins TRBV7-2 to TRBJ2-6; 9 nucleotides agree with TRBD1. Sample: PBMCs. The receptor comes from a woman aged 45 to 65 in good health and CMV-seronegative. CDR3 DNA sequence: TGTGCCAGCAGCTTAGACAGGGGGCTGGGGGCCAACGTCCTGACTTTC. Translating it yields CASSLDRGLGANVLTF.